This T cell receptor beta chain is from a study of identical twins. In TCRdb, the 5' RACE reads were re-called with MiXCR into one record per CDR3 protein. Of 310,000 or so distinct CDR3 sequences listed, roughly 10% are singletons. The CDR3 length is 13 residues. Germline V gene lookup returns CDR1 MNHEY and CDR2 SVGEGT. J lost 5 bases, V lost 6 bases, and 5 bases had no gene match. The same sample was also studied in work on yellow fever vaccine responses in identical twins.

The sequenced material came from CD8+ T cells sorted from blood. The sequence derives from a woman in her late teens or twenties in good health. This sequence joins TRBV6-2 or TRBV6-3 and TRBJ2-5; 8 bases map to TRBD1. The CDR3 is CASSQDRVETQYF. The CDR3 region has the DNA TGTGCCAGCAGCCAGGACAGGGTTGAGACCCAGTACTTC.